What follows are 18 T cell receptor beta chains derived from one specimen sequenced in a study of OX40 agonist ivuxolimab in advanced cancers. The method was immunoSEQ multiplex PCR; TCRdb's version includes in-frame clones alone and lacks a portion of them. Of tens of thousands of clones listed, roughly 82% are singletons. The source material was CD4+ or CD8+ T cells sorted from blood, sampled in a trial of the OX40 agonist ivuxolimab. These receptors were obtained from an adult with an advanced solid tumor such as melanoma, head and neck, liver or kidney cancer.

This chain uses TRBV29-1 with TRBJ2-3; D not certain. CDR1 and CDR2 (germline): SQVTM, ANQGSEA. The CDR3 length is 12 residues. V dropped 7 bases and J dropped 4 bases, with 12 bases sitting between them. Written as DNA, the CDR3 is TGCAGCGCCCAGAGGAGCCCAGATACGCAGTATTTT. Residues: CSAQRSPDTQYF.

The chain links TRBV19 to TRBJ1-5, with a tentative D call TRBD1 (6 bases). V was pared by 3 bases and J by 2 bases, with 17 bases between. This CDR3 region has 17 residues. Germline CDR1 and CDR2: LNHDA and SQIVND (reference sequence). The CDR3 is CASSIEDSSIGNQPQHF. The CDR3, as DNA: TGTGCCAGTAGTATCGAGGACAGCTCAATAGGCAATCAGCCCCAGCATTTT. Full variable domain (remainder filled in from reference TRBV19 and TRBJ1-5): DGGITQSPKYLFRKEGQNVTLSCEQNLNHDAMYWYRQDPGQGLRLIYYSQIVNDFQKGDIAEGYSVSREKKESFPLTVTSAQKNPTAFYLCASSIEDSSIGNQPQHFGDGTRLSIL.

The chain uses TRBV6-5 and TRBJ1-1; tentative D call: TRBD1 (6 bases). The germline V gene has CDR1 MNHEY and CDR2 SVGAGI. V shed 5 bases and J shed 0 bases, with 10 bases lying between them. CDR3 size: 14 residues. For the CDR3, the DNA is TGTGCCAGCAGTCGTACAGGGATGAACACTGAAGCTTTCTTT. Protein sequence: CASSRTGMNTEAFF.

This chain connects TRBV2 to TRBJ2-3; D is unresolved. The CDR3 has 12 amino acids. Germline V lookup: CDR1 SNHLY, CDR2 FYNNEI. V shed 7 bases and J shed 5 bases, with 10 bases lying between them. The DNA for the CDR3 is TGTGCCAGCAAGACTCCAGGAGATACGCAGTATTTT. Protein: CASKTPGDTQYF.

The chain recombines TRBV7-6 with TRBJ2-1; 11 positions match TRBD2. Germline CDR1 reads SGHVS; CDR2 reads FNYEAQ. The CDR3 totals 15 residues. Unmatched junction bases numbered 3, after V lost 6 bases and J lost 2 bases. CDR3 nucleotides: TGTGCCAGCAGACCGACTAGCGGGGCCTACAATGAGCAGTTCTTC. Protein sequence: CASRPTSGAYNEQFF.

Comments on this clone: A much larger clone sits a single nucleotide away, making a read error possible. The V gene is TRBV5-4, the J gene TRBJ1-1, with D unresolved. The CDR3 has 11 residues. V shed 1 base and J shed 2 bases, with 0 bases lying between them. CDR1 is SGHNT, CDR2 YYREEE, per germline (reference sequence). DNA for the CDR3: TGTGCCAGCAGCTTGAACACTGAAGCTTTCTTT. Translated, it gives CASSLNTEAFF.

The rearrangement joins TRBV9 to TRBJ2-1, with TRBD2 identical over 11 bases. The V gene end was trimmed by 3 bases and the J gene end by 4 bases; junction bases not matched to a gene: 6. The CDR3 contains 16 residues. Germline CDR1 is SGDLS and CDR2 is YYNGEE. CDR3 protein: CASSAFSGGAYNEQFF. The CDR3, as DNA: TGTGCCAGCAGCGCTTTTAGCGGGGGGGCTTACAATGAGCAGTTCTTC.

V is TRBV2 and J is TRBJ2-7; no definite D call. Germline-derived CDR1 and CDR2 are SNHLY and FYNNEI. The length of the CDR3 is 14 residues. Trimming cost V 1 base and J 3 bases, with 10 bases left between them. The CDR3 bases are TGTGCCAGCAGTGAAGGGGAAGGGCTCTACGAGCAGTACTTC. It translates to CASSEGEGLYEQYF.

The rearrangement uses TRBV6-5 and TRBJ1-2; tentative D call: TRBD1 (6 bases). The CDR3 has 15 residues. The germline V gene encodes CDR1 MNHEY and CDR2 SVGAGI. The V end was cut by 0 bases, the J end by 1 base, with 9 bases between. For the CDR3, the DNA is TGTGCCAGCAGTTACTCGGGGGACATTAACTATGGCTACACCTTC. It encodes CASSYSGDINYGYTF.

The rearrangement links TRBV9 to TRBJ2-1; D remains unclear. The germline gives CDR1 SGDLS, CDR2 YYNGEE. CDR3 length equals 12 residues. The V end lost 1 base, the J end lost 5 bases, and 4 bases lay between the germline ends. This chain's CDR3 is CASSVRDNEQFF. DNA for the CDR3: TGTGCCAGCAGCGTACGGGACAATGAGCAGTTCTTC.

V gene TRBV15 combines with J gene TRBJ2-5; D uncertain. V was shortened by 0 bases and J by 1 base, with 15 bases between the two germline ends. The V gene's germline CDR1 is LNHNV and CDR2 YYDKDF (reference sequence). This CDR3 has 17 residues. The DNA of the CDR3 is TGTGCCACCAGCAGAGATGCCGCTCTTGGGCTCCAAGAGACCCAGTACTTC. Translated: CATSRDAALGLQETQYF.

This clone was seen just once. The chain joins TRBV27 to TRBJ2-2; 11 bases are shared with TRBD2. The germline CDR1 and CDR2 sequences are MNHEY and SMNVEV (reference sequence). The J segment lost 7 bases and the V segment lost 10 bases, leaving 5 bases of the junction unmatched. The CDR3 contains 13 residues. The CDR3 coding sequence is TGTGCCACAGGGACTAGCGGATTCGGGGAGCTGTTTTTT. It specifies CATGTSGFGELFF.

The rearrangement joins TRBV2 to TRBJ2-3, with D tentatively TRBD2 (6 bases). Deletions cut 6 bases from V and 13 bases from J, with 17 bases between. CDR1 and CDR2 from the germline V gene are SNHLY and FYNNEI. The CDR3 runs to 12 residues. CDR3 protein: CASRGGPPMEYF. CDR3 sequence (DNA): TGTGCCAGCAGGGGGGGACCCCCCATGGAGTATTTT.

V usage is TRBV9 and J usage is TRBJ1-4; possible D gene TRBD1, 5 bases. The V end lost 8 bases, the J end lost 4 bases, and 18 bases lay between the germline ends. Germline CDR1 is SGDLS and CDR2 is YYNGEE. CDR3 length equals 15 residues. CDR3 DNA: TGTGCCAGTTCTTGGGACGGGGCTAATAATGAAAAACTGTTTTTT. Its protein is CASSWDGANNEKLFF.

This chain links TRBV28 with TRBJ2-6; D uncertain. Trimming cost V 5 bases and J 8 bases, with 4 bases left between them. There are 11 residues in the CDR3. Germline values: CDR1 MDHEN, CDR2 SYDVKM. This chain's CDR3 is CASSTTNVLTF. The CDR3, as DNA: TGTGCCAGCAGTACAACCAACGTCCTGACTTTC.

The gene calls are TRBV5-4 and TRBJ1-6; D gene ambiguous. The length of the CDR3 is 12 residues. V was pared by 0 bases and J by 9 bases, with 4 bases between. The germline gives CDR1 SGHNT, CDR2 YYREEE (reference sequence). CDR3 coding DNA: TGTGCCAGCAGCTTGGTCGGTTCACCCCTCCACTTT. Protein product: CASSLVGSPLHF.

This chain uses TRBV6-5 with TRBJ2-5; 7 positions match TRBD2. Per the germline V gene, CDR1 is MNHEY and CDR2 is SVGAGI. The CDR3 spans 15 residues. Unmatched junction bases numbered 9, after V lost 5 bases and J lost 3 bases. CDR3 nucleotide sequence: TGTGCCAGCAGTAACGAAGCTAGCGGTAAAGAGACCCAGTACTTC. It codes for CASSNEASGKETQYF.

The J gene is TRBJ2-5, the V gene TRBV30, with 7 bases identical to TRBD2. Germline V gives CDR1 GTSNPN, CDR2 SVGIG (reference sequence). The CDR3 sequence is 14 residues long. V dropped 1 base and J dropped 5; count of bases not matched to a gene: 7. The CDR3 reads CAWSGLALMETQYF. DNA for the CDR3: TGTGCCTGGAGTGGACTAGCCCTTATGGAGACCCAGTACTTC.